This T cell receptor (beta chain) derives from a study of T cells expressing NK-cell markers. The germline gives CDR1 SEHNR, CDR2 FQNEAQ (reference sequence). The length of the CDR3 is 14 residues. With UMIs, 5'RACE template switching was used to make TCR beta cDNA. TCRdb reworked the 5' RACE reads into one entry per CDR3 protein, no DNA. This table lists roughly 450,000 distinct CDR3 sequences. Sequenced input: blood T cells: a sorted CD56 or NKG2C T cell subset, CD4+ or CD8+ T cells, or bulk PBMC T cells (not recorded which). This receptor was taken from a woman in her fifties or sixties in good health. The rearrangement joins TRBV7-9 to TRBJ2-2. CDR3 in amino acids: CASSLKLNTGELFF.